This TCR beta chain was sequenced during a study of blood T cell repertoires in COVID-19. Turning to the study itself: Italy, Spain and the United States were the sources of the convalescent and acute COVID-19 samples. Sources were T cells, B-cell-depleted T cells, or PBMCs; the material itself was cDNA or gDNA.

Participant-given clinical history determined each cohort assignment. This table comes from immunoSEQ multiplex PCR, and its TCRdb copy is limited to in-frame clones, with some not included. The sample consists of about 180,000 clones, around 85% of them appearing once. The germline gives CDR1 SGDLS, CDR2 YYNGEE. The CDR3 sequence is 17 residues long. V was trimmed by 4 bases and J by 1 base, leaving 20 bases between them. The J gene is TRBJ1-1, the V gene TRBV9; D might be TRBD1 (6 bases). Sequenced input: PBMCs or T cells enriched from blood (not recorded which). The receptor was isolated from a man aged 35 to 55 who had recovered from COVID-19. CDR3 sequence (DNA): TGTGCCAGCAGCCCACACCCGAAGACAGGTGAGAACACTGAAGCTTTCTTT. As protein: CASSPHPKTGENTEAFF.